One TCR beta chain is described in this entry. Germline CDR1 reads MNHNY; CDR2 reads SVGAGI (reference sequence). The CDR3 is made up of 15 amino acids. V lost 2 bases and J 5 bases, leaving 15 bases between the germline ends. These data are taken from a study of T-cell memory formation after mild COVID-19. MiXCR, run by TCRdb on the 5' RACE reads, gives a single entry per CDR3 protein. The data show roughly 150,000 distinct CDR3 sequences, roughly 13% seen once. The specimen was PBMCs or a T cell subset sorted from them (not recorded which). The chain combines TRBV6-6 with TRBJ1-2, with D perhaps TRBD1 (5 bases). The sequence derives from a man aged 18 to 35 who had mild COVID-19 (a few samples of this study predate the infection). Cell type and time point are not known. CDR3 in DNA: TGTGCCAGCAGTTACGGGCAGGGTAGTAGGTATGGCTACACCTTC. Translating it yields CASSYGQGSRYGYTF.